Presented here are 8 T cell receptor beta chains from one specimen sequenced in a study of B cell selection in AIRE deficiency (dated by TCRdb to about 2019). The library was obtained by the immunoSEQ multiplex PCR assay. TCRdb mirrors the immuneACCESS table, restricted to in-frame sequences. Some clones are absent from its copies; in checked studies, under half trace to an unresolved V gene, and the reason for the others is unknown. In all, the sample holds roughly 25,000 clones, and roughly 95% of those were seen once. The ten top clones hold approximately 0.21% of the sample. Conventional CD4 T cells were sorted as cells that were CD4+CD127+. Sequences were obtained from CD4+CD127+ conventional T cells sorted from PBMCs. The receptors here all came from a human donor in good health.

This chain links TRBV7-2 with TRBJ1-6, with no clear D. This CDR3 comprises 13 residues. Germline assignment: CDR1 SGHTA and CDR2 FQGNSA. The V end lost 1 base, the J end lost 6 bases, and 4 bases lay between the germline ends. The DNA of the CDR3 is TGTGCCAGCAGCTTAGAGCCTAATTCACCCCTCCACTTT. Its translation is CASSLEPNSPLHF.

This chain links TRBV27 with TRBJ2-7; 10 bases are shared with TRBD1. CDR1 is MNHEY and CDR2 is SMNVEV in the germline V gene (reference sequence). V was clipped by 9 bases and J by 5 bases; unmatched bases: 10. There are 14 residues in the CDR3. The CDR3 coding sequence is TGTGCCAGGAGAGGGACAGGGGAGCGCAACGAGCAGTACTTC. Residues: CARRGTGERNEQYF.

The chain joins TRBV9 to TRBJ1-3; maybe TRBD1 (6 bases). Germline values: CDR1 SGDLS, CDR2 YYNGEE. Trimming stripped 3 bases from V and 0 bases from J, with 13 bases between. This CDR3 spans 16 amino acids. The CDR3 DNA reads TGTGCCAGCAGCGCGGGGGGGCACAGCTCTGGAAACACCATATATTTT. Encoded protein: CASSAGGHSSGNTIYF.

The chain recombines TRBV25-1 with TRBJ2-3; D tentatively fits TRBD1 or TRBD2 (6 bases each). Germline CDR1 is MGHDK and CDR2 is SYGVNS. Trimming shortened V by 5 bases and J by 8 bases, and 14 bases separated the two germline ends. The CDR3 is 13 residues long. CDR3 bases: TGTGCCAGCAGTACAAGCGGAGGGGGTACGCAGTATTTT. It encodes CASSTSGGGTQYF.

This rearrangement joins TRBV6-5 to TRBJ2-7, with TRBD1 identical over 11 bases. The CDR3 covers 15 residues. Per the germline V gene, CDR1 is MNHEY and CDR2 is SVGAGI. V was pared by 6 bases and J by 7 bases, with 11 bases of the junction left unmatched. Here the CDR3 DNA reads TGTGCCAGCAGGCCGGGACAGGGGGGCCGATGGGAGCAGTACTTC. This gives the protein CASRPGQGGRWEQYF.

The V call is TRBV7-9, the J call TRBJ2-5, with D perhaps matching TRBD1 (6 bases). The germline CDR1 and CDR2 sequences are SEHNR and FQNEAQ (reference sequence). The V gene lost 3 bases and the J gene lost 4 bases, with 15 bases spanning the gap. This CDR3 spans 15 amino acids. CDR3 bases: TGTGCCAGCAGCTTGAACCTCAGGGGCCCAGAGACCCAGTACTTC. Translated: CASSLNLRGPETQYF. Looking up the rest from reference TRBV7-9 and TRBJ2-5 gives the full variable domain: DTGVSQNPRHKITKRGQNVTFRCDPISEHNRLYWYRQTLGQGPEFLTYFQNEAQLEKSRLLSDRFSAERPKGSFSTLEIQRTEQGDSAMYLCASSLNLRGPETQYFGPGTRLLVL.

The chain has TRBV6-5 and TRBJ2-3; D unclear. V gave up 10 bases and J gave up 1 base, with 18 bases separating them. Germline CDR1 and CDR2: MNHEY and SVGAGI. CDR3 length: 15 residues. The CDR3 coding sequence is TGTGCCACCACAGACCAGAAACATCGCACAGATACGCAGTATTTT. Its translation: CATTDQKHRTDTQYF.

This rearrangement joins TRBV6-5 to TRBJ2-7; D not resolved. Trimming stripped 5 bases from V and 3 bases from J, with 14 bases between. The CDR3 sequence is 14 residues long. CDR1 MNHEY and CDR2 SVGAGI come from the germline V gene. The CDR3 sequence is CASSNPVGHYEQYF. Here the CDR3 DNA reads TGTGCCAGCAGTAACCCGGTTGGTCACTACGAGCAGTACTTC.